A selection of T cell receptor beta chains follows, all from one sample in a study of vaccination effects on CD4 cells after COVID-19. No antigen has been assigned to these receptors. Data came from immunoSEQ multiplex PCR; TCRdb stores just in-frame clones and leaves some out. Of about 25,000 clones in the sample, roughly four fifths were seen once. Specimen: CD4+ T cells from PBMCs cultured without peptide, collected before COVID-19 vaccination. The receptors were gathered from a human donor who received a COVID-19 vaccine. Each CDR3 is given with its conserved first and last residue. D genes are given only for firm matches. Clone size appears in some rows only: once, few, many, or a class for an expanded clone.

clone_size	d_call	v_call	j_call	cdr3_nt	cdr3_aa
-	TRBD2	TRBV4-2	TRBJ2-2	TGTGCCAGCAGCCAAAATCAGCGGACTCTAGCGGGAGGGCCCTTGTCTTGTCGAACCGGGGAGCTGTTTTTT	CASSQNQRTLAGGPLSCRTGELFF
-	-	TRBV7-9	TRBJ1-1	TGTGCCAGCAGCTCCACATACAGCCCCAACACTGAAGCTTTCTTT	CASSSTYSPNTEAFF
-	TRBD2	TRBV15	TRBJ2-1	TGTGCCACCAGCAGTCCAGCGGGGACGATCAATGAGCAGTTCTTC	CATSSPAGTINEQFF
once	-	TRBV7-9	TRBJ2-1	TGTGCCAGCAGCGCAGTGGGCAGCCCCTCCTACAATGAGCAGTTCTTC	CASSAVGSPSYNEQFF
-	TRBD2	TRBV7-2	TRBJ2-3	TGTGCCAGCAGCCTCCTCGGTAGCGGGCCTCACTTAAACACAGATACGCAGTATTTT	CASSLLGSGPHLNTDTQYF
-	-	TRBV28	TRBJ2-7	TGTGCCAGCAGCCCCCCGACGGCCCACGAGCAGTACTTC	CASSPPTAHEQYF
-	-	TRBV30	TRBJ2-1	TGTGCCTGGACTAATTACAATGAGCAGTTCTTC	CAWTNYNEQFF
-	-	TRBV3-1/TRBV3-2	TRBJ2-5	TGTGCCAGCATCCCGTACAGGCTGCAGACCCAGTACTTC	CASIPYRLQTQYF
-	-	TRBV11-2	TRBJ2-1	TGTGCCAGCAGCTTAGAGGGTGGGAGCTCCTACAATGAGCAGTTCTTC	CASSLEGGSSYNEQFF
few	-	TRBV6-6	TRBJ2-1	TGTGCCAGCAGTTACTCTCGGGTGTACAATGAGCAGTTCTTC	CASSYSRVYNEQFF
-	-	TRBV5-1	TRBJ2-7	TGCGCCAGCAGCTTGACCGGACAGAACGGGGGCGAGCAGTACTTC	CASSLTGQNGGEQYF
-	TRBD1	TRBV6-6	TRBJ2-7	TGTGCCAGCAGTTTCTGGGACAGGGATTCCTACGAGCAGTACTTC	CASSFWDRDSYEQYF
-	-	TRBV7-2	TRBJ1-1	TGTGCCAGCAGCTTAGGATGGCGAAGGGCTGAAGCTTTCTTT	CASSLGWRRAEAFF
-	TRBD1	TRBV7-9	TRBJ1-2	TGTGCCAGCAGCTTAGGACAGGGGTCTAACTATGGCTACACCTTC	CASSLGQGSNYGYTF
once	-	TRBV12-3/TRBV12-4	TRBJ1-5	TGTGCCAGCAGTCCGGGGCATCAGCCCCAGCATTTT	CASSPGHQPQHF
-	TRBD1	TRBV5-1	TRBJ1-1	TGCGCCAGCAGCTTGAGGTCCAGCCAGGGGGCTGAAGCTTTCTTT	CASSLRSSQGAEAFF
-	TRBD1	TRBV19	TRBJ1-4	TGTGCCAGTAGTACACCGGGACAGGGGAATGAAAAACTGTTTTTT	CASSTPGQGNEKLFF